The clone carrying this TCR beta chain was counted a single time. No antigen is known for it. Trimming removed 3 bases from V and 7 bases from J, with 16 bases in between. Germline V gives CDR1 SGDLS, CDR2 YYNGEE. The CDR3 sequence is 14 residues long. The source of the sample is a study of OX40 agonist ivuxolimab in advanced cancers. The overall study: The mean age was 60 years, ranging from 23 to 79, with 65% to 85% of participants male.

This table comes from immunoSEQ multiplex PCR, and its TCRdb copy is limited to in-frame clones, with some not included. The table shows about 80,000 clones, with 84% occurring only once. Notes on the study in general: The mean number of expanded clones was higher in CD8+ T cells than in CD4+. Clones of CD4+ and CD8+ blood T cells grew by week 6 at doses of 0.1 to 3.0 mg/kg. Low normalized T-cell clonal expansion was also seen in some nonresponders.

The sequenced sample was CD4+ or CD8+ T cells sorted from blood, obtained in a trial of the OX40 agonist ivuxolimab. This sequence originates from an adult with an advanced solid tumor such as melanoma, head and neck, liver or kidney cancer. This rearrangement joins TRBV9 to TRBJ1-2; D is uncertain. The CDR3, as DNA: TGTGCCAGCAGCGCCCGCCACGGTTCAGGTGGCTACACCTTC. Protein sequence: CASSARHGSGGYTF.